The rows below give T cell receptor beta chains drawn from one sample of a study of cytomegalovirus exposure and HLA in healthy donors. The repertoire was sequenced with immunoSEQ multiplex PCR; TCRdb's copy has only in-frame clones and lacks some. The sample has over 150,000 clones, roughly 86% seen once. The specimen was PBMCs. The origin of the receptors is a girl aged 5-17 years in good health and CMV-seropositive. Each CDR3 is given with its conserved first and last residue. The D gene is left open where the match is weak. The size of a clone is reported for some rows only, either as once, few or many, or as a class for expanded clones.

>.|.|TRBJ1-1|TRBV5-6
CASSPGPGEAFF
TGTGCCAGCAGCCCTGGGCCAGGTGAAGCTTTCTTT
>.|.|TRBJ2-3|TRBV5-1
CASSFGGGYTQYF
TGCGCCAGCAGCTTTGGGGGGGGCTATACGCAGTATTTT
>.|.|TRBJ1-2|TRBV4-1
CASSQPSRGSGYGYTF
TGCGCCAGCAGCCAACCTTCTAGGGGGAGCGGCTATGGCTACACCTTC
>.|.|TRBJ1-1|TRBV2
CASSPRESLNTEAFF
TGTGCCAGCAGTCCCCGGGAGAGCTTGAACACTGAAGCTTTCTTT
>TRBD1|few|TRBJ1-2|TRBV2
CASSESSWISEGGNGYTF
TGTGCCAGCAGTGAAAGTTCATGGATCTCGGAAGGGGGCAATGGCTACACCTTC
>.|once|TRBJ2-1|TRBV2
CASSHWGGQGSYNEQFF
TGTGCCAGCAGTCATTGGGGGGGGCAGGGCTCCTACAATGAGCAGTTCTTC
>TRBD2|.|TRBJ2-3|TRBV15
CATSRESGGADTQYF
TGTGCCACCAGCAGAGAGAGCGGGGGGGCAGATACGCAGTATTTT
>TRBD1|once|TRBJ2-7|TRBV5-4
CASSLGTGNTYEQYF
TGTGCCAGCAGCTTGGGGACAGGGAATACTTACGAGCAGTACTTC
>TRBD1|.|TRBJ2-7|TRBV19
CASSTTGTGADEQYF
TGTGCCAGTAGTACCACCGGGACAGGGGCCGACGAGCAGTACTTC
>.|few|TRBJ2-5|TRBV25-1
CASSSASYQYF
TGTGCCAGCAGCTCAGCTAGCTATCAGTACTTC
>TRBD1|.|TRBJ2-5|TRBV2
CASSVVILGRPPPGQGAGEQYF
TGTGCCAGCAGTGTGGTCATCCTCGGCCGCCCTCCCCCGGGACAGGGGGCGGGGGAGCAGTACTTC
>TRBD1|.|TRBJ2-1|TRBV10-3
CAISDPDRGLDEQFF
TGTGCCATCAGTGATCCCGACAGGGGGCTGGATGAGCAGTTCTTC
>TRBD1|.|TRBJ2-7|TRBV5-4
CASSLTGGYEQYF
TGTGCCAGCAGCTTAACAGGGGGCTACGAGCAGTACTTC
>TRBD1|.|TRBJ1-1|TRBV27
CASSLGWDREREAFF
TGTGCCAGCAGTCTAGGATGGGACAGGGAAAGGGAAGCTTTCTTT
>.|.|TRBJ2-7|TRBV6-5
CASSYSGSSYEQYF
TGTGCCAGCAGTTACTCGGGCAGCTCCTACGAGCAGTACTTC
>.|few|TRBJ1-1|TRBV6-1
CASSYDTEAFF
TGTGCCAGCAGTTATGACACTGAAGCTTTCTTT
>TRBD1|.|TRBJ2-5|TRBV5-1
CASSSGGTGWGETQYF
TGCGCCAGCAGCTCAGGGGGGACAGGGTGGGGAGAGACCCAGTACTTC
>TRBD1|.|TRBJ1-6|TRBV15
CATSRGTGVSPLHF
TGTGCCACCAGCAGGGGGACAGGGGTTTCACCCCTCCACTTT
>.|.|TRBJ2-7|TRBV11-3
CASSLDHLSSYEQYF
TGTGCCAGCAGCTTAGATCATCTGAGCTCCTACGAGCAGTACTTC
>TRBD2|.|TRBJ2-3|TRBV7-9
CASSPRASGGSTDTQYF
TGTGCCAGCAGCCCCAGGGCCAGCGGGGGTAGCACAGATACGCAGTATTTT
>.|.|TRBJ1-5|TRBV4-2
CASSQDGGINQPQHF
TGTGCCAGCAGCCAAGATGGAGGGATTAATCAGCCCCAGCATTTT
>.|.|TRBJ1-2|TRBV6-6
CASSYSTVANYGYTF
TGTGCCAGCAGTTACTCGACAGTAGCTAACTATGGCTACACCTTC
>TRBD1|.|TRBJ2-1|TRBV5-1
CASSRDSTYNEQFF
TGCGCCAGCAGCCGGGACAGCACCTACAATGAGCAGTTCTTC
>.|.|TRBJ2-4|TRBV7-9
CASSLGQGENYF
TGTGCCAGCAGCTTAGGTCAGGGTGAAAATTACTTC
>.|.|TRBJ1-2|TRBV11-2
CASSLETSPYGYTF
TGTGCCAGCAGCTTAGAGACATCCCCCTATGGCTACACCTTC
>TRBD1|.|TRBJ1-1|TRBV6-5
CASSFDRANTEAFF
TGTGCCAGCAGTTTTGACAGGGCGAACACTGAAGCTTTCTTT
>.|once|TRBJ1-2|TRBV19
CASSIEVLDYGYTF
TGTGCCAGTAGTATCGAGGTATTGGACTATGGCTACACCTTC
>TRBD2|.|TRBJ2-1|TRBV2
CASSENGSGPPNEQFF
TGTGCCAGCAGTGAAAATGGTAGCGGGCCTCCCAATGAGCAGTTCTTC
>.|.|TRBJ2-6|TRBV7-6
CASSFSSGANVLTF
TGTGCCAGCAGCTTTAGCTCTGGGGCCAACGTCCTGACTTTC
>.|few|TRBJ2-3|TRBV15
CATSRDLGGTDTQYF
TGTGCCACCAGCAGAGATTTGGGAGGCACAGATACGCAGTATTTT
>.|.|TRBJ1-6|TRBV11-3
CASSSHRGGDSSYNSPLHF
TGTGCCAGCAGCTCCCACCGTGGGGGGGATAGCTCCTATAATTCACCCCTCCACTTT
>.|.|TRBJ1-6|TRBV4-1
CASSQLAAANSPLHF
TGCGCCAGCAGCCAATTAGCCGCAGCTAATTCACCCCTCCACTTT
>.|.|TRBJ1-1|TRBV11-3
CASSLDVSLNTEAFF
TGTGCCAGCAGCTTAGATGTCAGTCTGAACACTGAAGCTTTCTTT
>.|.|TRBJ1-2|TRBV6-5
CASSLPVVWYGYTF
TGTGCCAGCAGCCTCCCGGTGGTGTGGTATGGCTACACCTTC
>.|.|TRBJ2-7|TRBV7-6
CASSLVSSEGRYEQYF
TGTGCCAGCAGCTTAGTGTCCTCGGAGGGTCGGTACGAGCAGTACTTC
>.|.|TRBJ1-2|TRBV11-2
CASSWGLGPAYGYTF
TGTGCCAGCAGCTGGGGCTTAGGACCGGCCTATGGCTACACCTTC
>.|.|TRBJ2-2|TRBV6-4
CASSDSSDTGELFF
TGTGCCAGCAGTGACTCTAGCGACACCGGGGAGCTGTTTTTT
>TRBD2|few|TRBJ2-1|TRBV9
CASSGGGDGDQQFF
TGTGCCAGCAGCGGGGGAGGGGACGGGGATCAGCAGTTCTTC
>TRBD1|.|TRBJ2-1|TRBV7-2
CASSLTPGTAGYNEQFF
TGTGCCAGCAGCCTAACCCCCGGGACAGCTGGCTACAATGAGCAGTTCTTC
>TRBD1|once|TRBJ1-1|TRBV5-4
CASSSRGRTEAFF
TGTGCCAGCAGCTCCAGGGGGAGGACTGAAGCTTTCTTT